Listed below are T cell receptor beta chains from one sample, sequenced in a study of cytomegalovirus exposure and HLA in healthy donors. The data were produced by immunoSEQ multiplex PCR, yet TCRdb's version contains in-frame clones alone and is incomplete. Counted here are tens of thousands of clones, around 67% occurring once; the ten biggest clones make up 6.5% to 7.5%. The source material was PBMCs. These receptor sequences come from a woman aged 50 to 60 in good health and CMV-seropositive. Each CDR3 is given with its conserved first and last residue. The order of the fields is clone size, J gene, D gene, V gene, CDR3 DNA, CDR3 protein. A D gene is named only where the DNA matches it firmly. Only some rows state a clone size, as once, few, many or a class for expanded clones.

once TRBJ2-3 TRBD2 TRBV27 TGTGCCAGCAGCAATTCTGGGGGGGTAGATACGCAGTATTTT CASSNSGGVDTQYF
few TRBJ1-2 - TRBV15 TGTGCCACCAGCCGCGAAGCCGGGAGATCCTTTAACTATGGCTACACCTTC CATSREAGRSFNYGYTF
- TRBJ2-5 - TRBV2 TGTGCCAGCAGTTATAGCGCGGAGACCCAGTACTTC CASSYSAETQYF
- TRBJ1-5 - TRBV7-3 TGTGCCAGCAGCCCTCTGGGGGGGAACGATCAGCCCCAGCATTTT CASSPLGGNDQPQHF
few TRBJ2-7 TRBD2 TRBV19 TGTGCCAGTAGTCGTAAGCGGGGGGAAACCTACGAGCAGTACTTC CASSRKRGETYEQYF
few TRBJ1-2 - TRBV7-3 TGTGCCAGCAGCCCAGGGGTTAACTATGGCTACACCTTC CASSPGVNYGYTF
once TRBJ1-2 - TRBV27 TGTGCCAGCAGCACCCGAAGGGGATCGGAGGGCTACACCTTC CASSTRRGSEGYTF
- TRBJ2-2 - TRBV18 TGTGCCAGCTCACCTTGGGGCTTCGGCGGGGAGCTGTTTTTT CASSPWGFGGELFF
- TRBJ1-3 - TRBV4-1 TGCGCCAGCAGCCAGTTTAATGGAGCTGGAAACACCATATATTTT CASSQFNGAGNTIYF
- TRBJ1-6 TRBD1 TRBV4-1 TGCGCCAGCAGCCAAGAGACAGGGTTCCGTAATTCACCCCTCCACTTT CASSQETGFRNSPLHF
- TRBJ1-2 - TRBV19 TGTGCCAGTAGTATCGATGGCCCTCAAGCCGGGAGGGGAGGCTACACCTTC CASSIDGPQAGRGGYTF
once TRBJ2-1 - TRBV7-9 TGTGCCAGCAGCTTGACTAGATCCAATGAGCAGTTCTTC CASSLTRSNEQFF
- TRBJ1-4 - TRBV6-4 TGTGCCAGCAGTGTTGATGGGGGCGTTAATGAAAAACTGTTTTTT CASSVDGGVNEKLFF
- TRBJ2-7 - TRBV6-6 TGTGCCAGCAGCTTGGTACGGGGAGGCGGCGTCCACGAGCAGTACTTC CASSLVRGGGVHEQYF
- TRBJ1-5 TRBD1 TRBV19 TGTGCCAGTAGTCCAGGACAGGGCATACTCCCCCAGCATTTT CASSPGQGILPQHF
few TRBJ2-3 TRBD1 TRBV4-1 TGCGCCAGCAGCCAAGCGAGTCCGGGACAGGGTAGGACAGATACGCAGTATTTT CASSQASPGQGRTDTQYF
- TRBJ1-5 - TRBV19 TGTGCCAGTAGTATAGTAGGCAGGGACAATCAGCCCCAGCATTTT CASSIVGRDNQPQHF
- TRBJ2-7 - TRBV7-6 TGTGCCAGCAGCTTAAAGAGAAATCCGGGACATTTATACGAGCAGTACTTC CASSLKRNPGHLYEQYF
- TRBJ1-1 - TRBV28 TGTGCCAGCCCGCCCTCTGGGCAGGGGACCACTGAAGCTTTCTTT CASPPSGQGTTEAFF
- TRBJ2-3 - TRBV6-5 TGTGCCAGCAGTTTAGGACTGGGAGAGGTAGCAGATACGCAGTATTTT CASSLGLGEVADTQYF
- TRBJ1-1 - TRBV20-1 TGCAGTGCTGGACCCGCCCAGCGGGGTTTCTTT CSAGPAQRGFF
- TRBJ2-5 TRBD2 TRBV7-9 TGTGCCAGCAGCTTGGGGGGGAAAGCAGAGACCCAGTACTTC CASSLGGKAETQYF
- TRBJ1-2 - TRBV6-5 TGTGCCAGCAGTCCCTCTGGGGGGGACAATGGCTACACCTTC CASSPSGGDNGYTF
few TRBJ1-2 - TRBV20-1 TGCAGTGCTAGAGGAGGAAACGGCTACACCTTC CSARGGNGYTF
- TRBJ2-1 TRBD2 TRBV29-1 TGCAGCGTTCCAGCGGGGTACAATGAGCAGTTCTTC CSVPAGYNEQFF
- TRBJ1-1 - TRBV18 TGTGCCAGCCTCCAGCGGGATGACGCTGAAGCTTTCTTT CASLQRDDAEAFF
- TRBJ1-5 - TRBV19 TGTGCCAGTAGTGGAGGGTTCTCGAGGCCCCAGCATTTT CASSGGFSRPQHF